A selection of T cell receptor beta chains follows, all from one sample in a study of beta chain features in type 1 diabetes. Data came from immunoSEQ multiplex PCR; TCRdb stores just in-frame clones and leaves some out. Found here are around 140,000 clones, around 9.3% of them singletons; the top ten hold about 1.3%. Sequencing was done on a sample of naive CD4+ T cells from blood. These receptor sequences come from a man between 18 and 35 years old in good health. Both conserved end residues are part of each CDR3. D genes are given only for firm matches. Only part of the rows carry a size: once, few, many, or a class if the clone is expanded.

abundance	d_gene	v_gene	j_gene	CDR3nt	CDR3aa
NA	NA	TRBV29-1	TRBJ2-5	TGCAGCGCCCAGTGGGGGGGCCTGCCACAAGAGACCCAGTACTTC	CSAQWGGLPQETQYF
few	NA	TRBV2	TRBJ1-2	TGTGCCAGCAGCGAATCGGGTGTGAAGGGCTACACCTTC	CASSESGVKGYTF
few	TRBD2	TRBV5-1	TRBJ2-1	TGCGCCAGCAGCTTGGGAGCTAGCGGAACCAATGAGCAGTTCTTC	CASSLGASGTNEQFF
NA	TRBD2	TRBV4-2	TRBJ2-7	TGTGCCAGCAGCCAGGAACCAGCGGGGGTAGCCTACGAGCAGTACTTC	CASSQEPAGVAYEQYF
NA	NA	TRBV5-1	TRBJ2-7	TGCGCCAGCAGGCGGGGACCGAGCCCTTCCTACGAGCAGTACTTC	CASRRGPSPSYEQYF
NA	NA	TRBV5-1	TRBJ2-3	TGCGCCAGCAAGGCAGGGTACCCTAGCACAGATACGCAGTATTTT	CASKAGYPSTDTQYF
few	TRBD1	TRBV25-1	TRBJ2-2	TGTGCCAGCAGTGATCCAGGGGGACGAACCGGGGAGCTGTTTTTT	CASSDPGGRTGELFF
few	NA	TRBV18	TRBJ1-2	TGTGCCAGCTCACCACCGCCCACGGTTTATGGCTACACCTTC	CASSPPPTVYGYTF
NA	NA	TRBV7-2	TRBJ2-2	TGTGCCAGCATCCGGCAGGCGAACACCGGGGAGCTGTTTTTT	CASIRQANTGELFF
NA	TRBD2	TRBV15	TRBJ2-5	TGTGCCACCAGCAGAGATGCAAGCGGGGGGGCCCGGGAGACCCAGTACTTC	CATSRDASGGARETQYF
NA	TRBD1	TRBV7-2	TRBJ2-3	TGTGCCAGCAGCTTAGCGCGCTTCACAGGGGGCGCGGGCACAGATACGCAGTATTTT	CASSLARFTGGAGTDTQYF
few	TRBD2	TRBV7-3	TRBJ2-3	TGTGCCAGCAGCTTAAGGCCGGGGGGGTCCTTCACAGATACGCAGTATTTT	CASSLRPGGSFTDTQYF
NA	NA	TRBV21-1	TRBJ2-7	TGTGCCAGCAGGTTGAACAGGGGCCACGAGCAGTACTTC	CASRLNRGHEQYF
few	NA	TRBV18	TRBJ2-7	TGTGCCAGCTCACTAAGCCTAGTCTACGAGCAGTACTTC	CASSLSLVYEQYF
NA	NA	TRBV5-1	TRBJ2-1	TGCGCCAGCAGCTTGATACAGGGTGACAATGAGCAGTTCTTC	CASSLIQGDNEQFF
NA	TRBD1	TRBV6-5	TRBJ1-5	TGTGCCAGCAGCCGAGACAGGGGCAATCAGCCCCAGCATTTT	CASSRDRGNQPQHF
NA	TRBD2	TRBV19	TRBJ2-1	TGTGCCAGTCGGGGGGGGAATGAGCAGTTCTTC	CASRGGNEQFF
NA	TRBD1	TRBV6-5	TRBJ1-1	TGTGCCAGCAACTCACAGGGGGCGGGCGGCACTGAAGCTTTCTTT	CASNSQGAGGTEAFF
NA	NA	TRBV7-2	TRBJ2-1	TGTGCCAGCAGAGGACTTGCGGCCGCCAATGAGCAGTTCTTC	CASRGLAAANEQFF
many	NA	TRBV30	TRBJ1-2	TGTGCCTGGAGAGGAACAGTATATGGCTACACCTTC	CAWRGTVYGYTF
few	NA	TRBV7-2	TRBJ1-3	TGTGCCAGCAGCCCTGGACAGCACTCTGGAAACACCATATATTTT	CASSPGQHSGNTIYF
NA	TRBD1	TRBV7-2	TRBJ2-7	TGTGCCAGCAGCTTGACAGGGGGTGGGAGCTCCTACGAGCAGTACTTC	CASSLTGGGSSYEQYF
NA	NA	TRBV30	TRBJ2-7	TGTGCCTGGAGTTCCCGGGGTTTGGGCGCCTACGAGCAGTACTTC	CAWSSRGLGAYEQYF
NA	TRBD1	TRBV23-1	TRBJ2-3	TGCGCCAGCAGGGGTGCCGGGACAGGGGATACAGATACGCAGTATTTT	CASRGAGTGDTDTQYF
NA	TRBD1	TRBV7-2	TRBJ1-2	TGTGCCAGCAGCCCTCGACAGGGAAACTATGGCTACACCTTC	CASSPRQGNYGYTF
few	NA	TRBV5-6	TRBJ2-4	TGTGCCAGCAGCTTGGTTGGGGAGGACATTCAGTACTTC	CASSLVGEDIQYF
NA	NA	TRBV4-1	TRBJ2-7	TGCGCCAGCAGCCAAGGCCAGGGCCCGTTCTACGAGCAGTACTTC	CASSQGQGPFYEQYF
many	TRBD1	TRBV28	TRBJ2-4	TGTGCCAGCAGTTTAACAGGGGGCGTCAAAAACATTCAGTACTTC	CASSLTGGVKNIQYF
few	TRBD1	TRBV7-8	TRBJ2-3	TGTGCCAGCAGCACGCGGACAGGGTTAGATACGCAGTATTTT	CASSTRTGLDTQYF
few	NA	TRBV5-4	TRBJ2-3	TGTGCCAGCAGTCGAACTGAGATTAATACGCAGTATTTT	CASSRTEINTQYF
NA	NA	TRBV6-1	TRBJ1-5	TGTGCCAGCAGTGAAGTCCAGGGCCCCAATCAGCCCCAGCATTTT	CASSEVQGPNQPQHF
few	NA	TRBV5-6	TRBJ2-3	TGTGCCAGCAGCTCGCGGGACTGGTCTAGCACAGATACGCAGTATTTT	CASSSRDWSSTDTQYF
NA	NA	TRBV5-1	TRBJ1-2	TGCGCCAGCAGCTTGGCGCTATACGCCGAAGATGGCTACACCTTC	CASSLALYAEDGYTF
NA	NA	TRBV27	TRBJ1-2	TGTGCCAGCAGTCGAGGCTATGGCTACACCTTC	CASSRGYGYTF
few	NA	TRBV28	TRBJ1-2	TGTGCCAGCAGTGCTGAACAGGGCATAAGTTATGGCTACACCTTC	CASSAEQGISYGYTF
many	NA	TRBV7-9	TRBJ2-2	TGTGCCAGCAGCTTATCGAGGCTGGCCGGGGAGCTGTTTTTT	CASSLSRLAGELFF
many	NA	TRBV4-2	TRBJ1-4	TGTGCCAGCAGCCCCTGGACAGATGTAAAACTGTTTTTT	CASSPWTDVKLFF
NA	NA	TRBV4-3	TRBJ2-5	TGCGCCAGCAGCCAAGAATGGGGGCAGGGTCGTGGAGAGACCCAGTACTTC	CASSQEWGQGRGETQYF
few	TRBD1	TRBV7-9	TRBJ1-1	TGTGCCAGCAGCCGACCACAGGGGGAAGCTTTCTTT	CASSRPQGEAFF
NA	NA	TRBV7-2	TRBJ1-3	TGTGCCAGCAGCTTATCAGGTGCTGGAAACACCATATATTTT	CASSLSGAGNTIYF
few	NA	TRBV11-2	TRBJ2-5	TGTGCCAGCAGCCCGTGGGAGCGAGCGGAGACCCAGTACTTC	CASSPWERAETQYF
few	NA	TRBV5-1	TRBJ1-5	TGCGCCAGCAGCTTGGGCACAGAAAATCAGCCCCAGCATTTT	CASSLGTENQPQHF
few	NA	TRBV30	TRBJ1-4	TGTGCCGGCTTGACAAACGCACAGGAAAAACTGTTTTTT	CAGLTNAQEKLFF
few	NA	TRBV2	TRBJ1-2	TGTGCCAGCAGTAAAGGGGGGCAGACTAACTATGGCTACACCTTC	CASSKGGQTNYGYTF
NA	NA	TRBV21-1	TRBJ2-2	TGTGCCAGCAGCGGGTGGGCGAACTGGATGAACACCGGGGAGCTGTTTTTT	CASSGWANWMNTGELFF
few	NA	TRBV30	TRBJ2-7	TGTGCCTGGGCCCCGGGGAGCTACGAGCAGTACTTC	CAWAPGSYEQYF
NA	NA	TRBV6-5	TRBJ1-5	TGTGCCAGCAGGAACAGAGATAATCAGCCCCAGCATTTT	CASRNRDNQPQHF
NA	NA	TRBV30	TRBJ1-4	TGTGCCTGGAGTGTGAACCGGAATGAAAAACTGTTTTTT	CAWSVNRNEKLFF
NA	NA	TRBV7-2	TRBJ1-3	TGTGCCAGCAGCCAGTCCCCTTTCTCTGGAAACACCATATATTTT	CASSQSPFSGNTIYF
few	TRBD1	TRBV7-3	TRBJ1-5	TGTGCCAGCAGGCCCGGACAGGGGGTCCAGCCCCAGCATTTT	CASRPGQGVQPQHF
many	NA	TRBV5-4	TRBJ1-1	TGTGCCAGCAGCTGGTCTACCACGGGGGGGAAGACTGAAGCTTTCTTT	CASSWSTTGGKTEAFF
few	NA	TRBV7-2	TRBJ2-2	TGTGCCAGCAGCTTCTCCGGGGGCACCGGGGAGCTGTTTTTT	CASSFSGGTGELFF
NA	TRBD1	TRBV2	TRBJ2-2	TGTGCCAGCAGTGATACCGGGACAGGGAAATTGATCGGGGAGCTGTTTTTT	CASSDTGTGKLIGELFF
NA	NA	TRBV29-1	TRBJ2-7	TGCAGCGTTGAACTTGGGGTGCGACAGTACGAGCAGTACTTC	CSVELGVRQYEQYF
few	TRBD1	TRBV7-2	TRBJ1-3	TGTGCCAGCAGCTTAGGGGACAGGGTTGGAAACACCATATATTTT	CASSLGDRVGNTIYF